This TCR beta chain was documented in a study of T cells in localized non-small cell lung cancer. The CDR3 is made up of 12 amino acids. Unmatched junction bases numbered 3, after V lost 10 bases and J lost 1 base. CDR1 MGHDK and CDR2 SYGVNS come from the germline V gene. Neighbouring lung, lacking atypia, was collected no less than 2 cm away from the tumor margin. Assay: immunoSEQ multiplex PCR; the TCRdb copy retains only in-frame clones and omits some. Counted here are about 1,300 clones, roughly a fifth occurring once; the ten biggest clones make up 15% to 20%. The receptor was isolated from a woman aged 35-70 years with stage I lung adenocarcinoma. Sequencing was performed on normal lung tissue next to the tumor, taken before any cancer treatment. The chain combines TRBV25-1 with TRBJ2-7, with TRBD2 matching 8 bases. The CDR3 loop reads CATKRESYEQYF. CDR3 nucleotide sequence: TGTGCCACCAAGCGGGAGTCCTACGAGCAGTACTTC.